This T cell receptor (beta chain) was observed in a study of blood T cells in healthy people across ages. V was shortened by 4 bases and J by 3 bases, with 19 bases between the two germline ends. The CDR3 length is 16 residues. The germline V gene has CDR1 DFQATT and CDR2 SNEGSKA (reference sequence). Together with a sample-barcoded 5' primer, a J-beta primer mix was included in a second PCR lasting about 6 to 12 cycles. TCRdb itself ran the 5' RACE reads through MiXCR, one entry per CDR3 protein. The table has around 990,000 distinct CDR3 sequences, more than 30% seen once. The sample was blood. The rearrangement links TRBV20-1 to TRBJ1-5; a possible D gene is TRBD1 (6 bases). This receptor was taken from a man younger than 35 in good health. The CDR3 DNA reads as TGCAGTGCTATGCTAGCCAGAGGGGGATTCAATCAGCCCCAGCATTTT. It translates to CSAMLARGGFNQPQHF.